This TCR beta chain was sequenced during a study of identical twins. Germline V gene data show CDR1 as ENHRY and CDR2 as SYGVKD. This CDR3 spans 14 amino acids. V was cut by 4 bases and J by 2 bases, with 9 bases left in between. Study observations and caveats: Models underestimated how often monozygotic twins shared out-of-frame TCR alpha.

This clonotype has only a few counts. Its matching antigen is unknown. TCRdb itself ran the 5' RACE reads through MiXCR, one entry per CDR3 protein. This sample has 540,000 or so distinct CDR3 sequences, with around 22% found just once. The same specimen was also included in a second study, on yellow fever vaccine responses in identical twins.

This receptor was identified in a woman aged 18-29 years in good health. The V and J genes are TRBV10-3 and TRBJ2-1; D gene ambiguous. The sequencing sample was made of CD4+ T cells sorted from blood. In DNA, the CDR3 is TGTGCCATCAGTGGAAGGGCAGCCTACAATGAGCAGTTCTTC. Protein product: CAISGRAAYNEQFF.